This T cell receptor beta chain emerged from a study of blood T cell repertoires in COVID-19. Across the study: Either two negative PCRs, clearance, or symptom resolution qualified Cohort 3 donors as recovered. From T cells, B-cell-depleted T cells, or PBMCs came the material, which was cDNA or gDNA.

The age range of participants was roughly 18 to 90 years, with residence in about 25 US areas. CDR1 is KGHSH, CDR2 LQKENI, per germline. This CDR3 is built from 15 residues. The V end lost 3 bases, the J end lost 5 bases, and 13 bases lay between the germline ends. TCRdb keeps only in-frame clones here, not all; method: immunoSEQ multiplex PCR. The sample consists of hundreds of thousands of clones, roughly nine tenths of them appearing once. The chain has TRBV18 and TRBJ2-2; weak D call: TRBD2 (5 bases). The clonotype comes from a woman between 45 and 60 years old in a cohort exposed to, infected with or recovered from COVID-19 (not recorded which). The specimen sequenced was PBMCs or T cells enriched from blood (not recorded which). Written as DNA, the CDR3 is TGTGCCAGCTCACCTCGACACCCGGGGACCGGGGAGCTGTTTTTT. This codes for CASSPRHPGTGELFF.